Included here is one TCR beta chain sequence, with context. What it binds is unknown. These data come from a study of shared clonotypes between healthy human individuals. Study-level background: Three CD4 naive, three CD4 memory, two CD8 naive and one CD8 memory plate were used per donor. Study results and caveats: Rarefaction exposed incomplete sorted-subset sequencing despite large depth.

In the naive CD8 group, cells lacked CD45RO and were positively selected for CCR7, so terminally differentiated effector memory CD45RA+ cells were left out. Original processing methods: ImmunoSEQ supplied junction-only sequences lacking quality scores, so filtering was different. Assay: immunoSEQ multiplex PCR; the TCRdb copy retains only in-frame clones and omits some. V, J and clone size derive from that table, while D and trimming were established from the DNA sequence. The sample shows around 550,000 clones, about 95% of them seen only once. Trimming left V 3 bases short and J 7 bases short, with 19 bases between. The CDR3 loop spans 15 amino acids. Germline CDR1 reads KGHSH; CDR2 reads LQKENI.

This receptor was obtained from a woman aged 25 to 39 in good health. This sequence joins TRBV18 and TRBJ2-7; possibly TRBD2 for D (6 bases). The sample comprised naive CD8+ T cells sorted from blood. For the CDR3, the DNA is TGTGCCAGCTCACCCCGGCGGTCCTCGGGGGAGGAGCAGTACTTC. It yields the protein CASSPRRSSGEEQYF.